This entry is about one T cell receptor (beta chain). CDR3 size: 14 residues. Germline values: CDR1 PRHDT, CDR2 FYEKMQ (reference sequence). Trimming pared 5 bases from V and 3 bases from J, leaving 14 bases between. These data originate in a study of shared clonotypes between healthy human individuals. Study summary: Donors, aged 18 to 49, were a couple of women and a few men.

Using immunoSEQ multiplex PCR, the repertoire was profiled, and TCRdb retains in-frame clones only, with some absent. This table holds 2 million to 2.5 million clones, around 96% found once. Naive-designated CD8 cells lacked CD45RO, were positively enriched for CCR7, and omitted terminally differentiated effector memory CD45RA+ cells. V gene TRBV13 combines with J gene TRBJ2-7; a weak D match, TRBD2 (5 bases). Sample: naive CD8+ T cells sorted from blood. The origin of this receptor is a man between 18 and 29 years old in good health. CDR3 bases: TGTGCCAGCAGCGGAGAGGGAACAGACTACGAGCAGTACTTC. Translation: CASSGEGTDYEQYF. Variable domain in full (rest from reference TRBV13 and TRBJ2-7): AAGVIQSPRHLIKEKRETATLKCYPIPRHDTVYWYQQGPGQDPQFLISFYEKMQSDKGSIPDRFSAQQFSDYHSELNMSSLELGDSALYFCASSGEGTDYEQYFGPGTRLTVT.